This T cell receptor beta chain is from a study of OX40 agonist ivuxolimab in advanced cancers. Looking at the study overall: Ivuxolimab doses were 0.01, 0.1, 0.3, 1.5, 3 or 10 mg/kg every 2 weeks. Two cutaneous melanoma patients and one hepatocellular carcinoma patient, three in all, had partial responses. Age averaged around 58 years (range about 23 to 85), and about 86% were male.

Points from the study as a whole: Both blood CD4+ and CD8+ T cells showed clonal growth by week 6 at 0.1 to 3.0 mg/kg.

The CDR3 contains 15 residues. The germline CDR1 and CDR2 sequences are MGHRA and YSYEKL. V was pared by 0 bases and J by 0 bases, with 7 bases between. Points on this clone: Its antigen is undetermined.

Repertoires were generated with immunoSEQ multiplex PCR, while TCRdb's copy carries only in-frame clones and drops some. Of roughly 50,000 clones listed, around 93% are singletons. The V gene is TRBV4-1, the J gene TRBJ2-3; D is perhaps TRBD1 (5 bases). The receptor was derived from an adult with an advanced solid tumor such as melanoma, head and neck, liver or kidney cancer. The material sequenced was CD4+ or CD8+ T cells sorted from blood, taken in a trial of the OX40 agonist ivuxolimab. This CDR3 reads CASSQDRQSTDTQYF. The CDR3 DNA is TGCGCCAGCAGCCAAGACCGACAGAGCACAGATACGCAGTATTTT.